The 8 T cell receptor beta chains listed next were all sequenced from one sample in a study of patients and donors after allogeneic stem cell transplantation. TCRdb re-derived calls from the RT-PCR reads in MiXCR, one entry per CDR3 protein. The sample lists around 90,000 distinct CDR3 sequences; about 48% were seen once. Sequencing input: blood, either unsorted or a sorted T cell fraction (not recorded which). All receptors come from a human donor who was either an allogeneic HSCT recipient or a stem cell or donor lymphocyte infusion donor (not recorded which). It is not recorded whose cells these are; they may come from a transplant donor.

This chain joins TRBV28 and TRBJ1-5, with D possibly matching TRBD1 (5 bases). Germline CDR1 and CDR2: MDHEN and SYDVKM. The V end was cut by 5 bases, the J end by 0 bases, with 14 bases between. The CDR3 consists of 16 residues. DNA of the CDR3: TGTGCCAGCAGTAGTACGGGGGTTAATAGCAATCAGCCCCAGCATTTT. This codes for CASSSTGVNSNQPQHF.

The rearrangement uses TRBV20-1 and TRBJ2-4; 8 bases match TRBD1. The CDR3 covers 14 residues. Germline trimming cut 6 bases from V and 7 bases from J; bases unmatched to any gene: 11. Per germline, CDR1 DFQATT and CDR2 SNEGSKA (reference sequence). CDR3 DNA: TGCAGTGCAACTGACAGGGGCCGGGGGAACATTCAGTACTTC. This gives the protein CSATDRGRGNIQYF.

This clonotype was observed a handful of times. The CDR3 DNA follows: TGTGCCAGCAGCTCTGGGACTGTAACTGAAGCTTTCTTT. Protein product: CASSSGTVTEAFF. This chain links TRBV7-6 with TRBJ1-1; D is perhaps TRBD1 (5 bases). The CDR3 sequence is 13 residues long. V was cut by 4 bases and J by 5 bases, with 11 bases left in between. Germline V gene data show CDR1 as SGHVS and CDR2 as FNYEAQ.

The chain has TRBV7-9 and TRBJ1-2; possible D gene TRBD1, 6 bases. The CDR3 loop spans 16 amino acids. Deletions cut 5 bases from V and 1 base from J, with 17 bases between. CDR1 is SEHNR, CDR2 FQNEAQ, per germline (reference sequence). For the CDR3, the DNA is TGTGCCAGCAGCGCGCGGACAGTAAGCTATAACTATGGCTACACCTTC. Translating gives CASSARTVSYNYGYTF.

This chain connects TRBV5-6 to TRBJ1-1, with no clear D. Germline V gene sequence: CDR1 SGHDT, CDR2 YYEEEE. V lost 0 bases and J 8 bases, leaving 8 bases between the germline ends. The CDR3 totals 12 residues. CDR3 sequence (DNA): TGTGCCAGCAGCTTGGTTATGAGGGAAGCTTTCTTT. Translation: CASSLVMREAFF.

CDR3 DNA sequence: TGTGCCAGCAGTGAAACCGGGACAGGGGAATACGAGCAGTACTTC. Translation gives CASSETGTGEYEQYF. The V gene is TRBV6-2 or TRBV6-3, the J gene TRBJ2-7; TRBD1 agrees at 10 bases. V lost 5 bases and J lost 4; bases outside the gene matches: 8. The CDR3 sequence is 15 residues long. Germline CDR1 reads MNHEY; CDR2 reads SVGEGT.

J is TRBJ1-1 and V is TRBV29-1, with a possible D match to TRBD1 (5 bases). V was shortened by 6 bases and J by 0 bases, with 8 bases between the two germline ends. CDR1 and CDR2 from the germline V gene are SQVTM and ANQGSEA. CDR3 length equals 12 residues. The CDR3: CSVRGMNTEAFF. The CDR3 coding sequence is TGCAGCGTGCGGGGGATGAACACTGAAGCTTTCTTT.

This clonotype occurred once. The genes are TRBV12-3 or TRBV12-4 and TRBJ2-7; 10 bases are shared with TRBD1. Trimming took 6 bases from V and 5 from J; bases not matched to a gene: 7. This CDR3 comprises 14 residues. The CDR3: CASRLTGGTHEQYF. CDR3 bases: TGTGCCAGCAGGCTGACAGGGGGCACGCACGAGCAGTACTTC.